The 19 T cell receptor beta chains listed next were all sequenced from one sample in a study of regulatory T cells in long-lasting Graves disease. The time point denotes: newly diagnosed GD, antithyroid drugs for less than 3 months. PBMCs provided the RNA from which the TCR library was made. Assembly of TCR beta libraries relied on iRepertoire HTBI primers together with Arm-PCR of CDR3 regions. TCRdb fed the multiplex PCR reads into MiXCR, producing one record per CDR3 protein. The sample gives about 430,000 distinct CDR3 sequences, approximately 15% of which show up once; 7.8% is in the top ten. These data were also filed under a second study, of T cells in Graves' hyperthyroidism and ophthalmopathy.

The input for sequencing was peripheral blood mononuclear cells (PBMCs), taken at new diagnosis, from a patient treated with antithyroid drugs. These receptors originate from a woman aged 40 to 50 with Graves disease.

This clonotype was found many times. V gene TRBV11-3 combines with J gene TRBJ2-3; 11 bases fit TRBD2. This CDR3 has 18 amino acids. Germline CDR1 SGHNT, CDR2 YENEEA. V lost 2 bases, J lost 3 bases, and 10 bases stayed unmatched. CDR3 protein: CASSLRLAGWSPTDTQYF. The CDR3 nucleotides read TGTGCCAGCAGCTTACGACTAGCGGGATGGAGCCCGACAGATACGCAGTATTTT.

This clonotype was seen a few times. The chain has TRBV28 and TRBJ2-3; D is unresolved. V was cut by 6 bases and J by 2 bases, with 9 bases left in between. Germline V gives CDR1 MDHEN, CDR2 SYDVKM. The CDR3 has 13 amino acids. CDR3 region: CASRGGYTDTQYF. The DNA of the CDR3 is TGTGCCAGCAGGGGCGGATACACAGATACGCAGTATTTT.

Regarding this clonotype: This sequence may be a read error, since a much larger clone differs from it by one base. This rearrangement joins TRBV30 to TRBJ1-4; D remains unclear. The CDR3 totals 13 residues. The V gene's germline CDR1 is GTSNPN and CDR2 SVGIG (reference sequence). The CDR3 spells CAWSVRLYERLFF. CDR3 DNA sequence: TGTGCCTGGAGTGTACGGTTGTATGAAAGACTGTTTTTT.

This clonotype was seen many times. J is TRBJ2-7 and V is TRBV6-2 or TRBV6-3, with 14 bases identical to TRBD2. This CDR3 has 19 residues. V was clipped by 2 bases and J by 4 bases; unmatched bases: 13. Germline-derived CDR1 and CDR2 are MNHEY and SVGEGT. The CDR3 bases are TGTGCCAGCAGTTACCTTAATCCCGGGACTAGCGGGAGATTATACGAGCAGTACTTC. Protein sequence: CASSYLNPGTSGRLYEQYF.

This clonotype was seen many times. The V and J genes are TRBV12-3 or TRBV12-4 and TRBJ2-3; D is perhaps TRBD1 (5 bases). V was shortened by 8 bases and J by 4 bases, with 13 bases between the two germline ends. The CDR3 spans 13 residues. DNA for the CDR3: TGTGCCAGCGCTTTCAGGGTCGCAGATACGCAGTATTTT. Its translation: CASAFRVADTQYF.

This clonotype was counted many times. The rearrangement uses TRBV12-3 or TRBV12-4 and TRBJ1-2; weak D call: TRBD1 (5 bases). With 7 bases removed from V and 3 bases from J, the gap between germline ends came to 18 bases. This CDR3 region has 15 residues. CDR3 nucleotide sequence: TGTGCCAGCACCCCCACCGGGGCCCGGGACTATGGCTACACCTTC. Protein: CASTPTGARDYGYTF.

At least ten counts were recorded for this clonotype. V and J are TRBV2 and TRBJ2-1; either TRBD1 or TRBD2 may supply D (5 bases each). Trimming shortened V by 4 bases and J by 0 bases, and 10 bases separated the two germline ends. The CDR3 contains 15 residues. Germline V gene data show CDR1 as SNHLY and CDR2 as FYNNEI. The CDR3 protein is CASSGDASSYNEQFF. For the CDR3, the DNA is TGTGCCAGCAGTGGGGACGCGAGCTCCTACAATGAGCAGTTCTTC.

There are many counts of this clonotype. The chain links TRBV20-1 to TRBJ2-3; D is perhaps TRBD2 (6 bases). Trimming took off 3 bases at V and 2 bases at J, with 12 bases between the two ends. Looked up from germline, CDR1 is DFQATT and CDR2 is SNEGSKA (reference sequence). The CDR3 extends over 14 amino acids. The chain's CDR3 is CSARGRQITDTQYF. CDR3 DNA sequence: TGCAGTGCTAGGGGGAGGCAGATCACAGATACGCAGTATTTT.

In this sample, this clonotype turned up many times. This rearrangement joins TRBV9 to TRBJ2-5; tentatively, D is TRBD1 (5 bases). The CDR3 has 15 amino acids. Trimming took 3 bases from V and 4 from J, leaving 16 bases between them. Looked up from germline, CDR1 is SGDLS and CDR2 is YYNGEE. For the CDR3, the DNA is TGTGCCAGCAGCGCCGACAGCTCCCCGGGAGAGACCCAGTACTTC. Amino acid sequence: CASSADSSPGETQYF.

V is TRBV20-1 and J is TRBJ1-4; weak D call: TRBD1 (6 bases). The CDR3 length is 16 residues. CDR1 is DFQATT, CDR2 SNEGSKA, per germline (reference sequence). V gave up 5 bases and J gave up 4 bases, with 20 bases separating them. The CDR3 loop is CSAPNFGGAYNEKLFF. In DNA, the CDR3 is TGCAGTGCTCCAAATTTCGGGGGGGCTTATAATGAAAAACTGTTTTTT.

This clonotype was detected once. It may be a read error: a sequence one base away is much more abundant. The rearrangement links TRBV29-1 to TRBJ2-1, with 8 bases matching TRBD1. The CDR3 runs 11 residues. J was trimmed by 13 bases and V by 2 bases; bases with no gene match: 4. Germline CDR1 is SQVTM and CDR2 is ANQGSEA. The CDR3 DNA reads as TGCAGCGTTGAAAGGGCAGGGGGCCAGTTCTTC. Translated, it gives CSVERAGGQFF.

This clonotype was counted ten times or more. For the CDR3, the DNA is TGTGCCAGCCAGGGGGGACCACCCTCGCCTTACAATGAGCAGTTCTTC. Encoded protein: CASQGGPPSPYNEQFF. This chain connects TRBV18 to TRBJ2-1, with D maybe TRBD1 (7 bases). Germline V CDR1 and CDR2: KGHSH, LQKENI. The CDR3 loop spans 16 amino acids. The V end lost 8 bases, the J end lost 4 bases, and 21 bases lay between the germline ends. Full variable domain (rest looked up from reference TRBV18 and TRBJ2-1): NAGVMQNPRHLVRRRGQEARLRCSPMKGHSHVYWYRQLPEEGLKFMVYLQKENIIDESGMPKERFSAEFPKEGPSILRIQQVVRGDSAAYFCASQGGPPSPYNEQFFGPGTRLTVL.

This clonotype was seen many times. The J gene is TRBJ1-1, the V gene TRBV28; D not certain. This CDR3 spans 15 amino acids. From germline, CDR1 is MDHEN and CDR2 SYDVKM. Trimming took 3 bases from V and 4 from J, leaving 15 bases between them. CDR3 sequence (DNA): TGTGCCAGCAGTTTCGTAAGTACTGAGGGCACTGAAGCTTTCTTT. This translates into CASSFVSTEGTEAFF.

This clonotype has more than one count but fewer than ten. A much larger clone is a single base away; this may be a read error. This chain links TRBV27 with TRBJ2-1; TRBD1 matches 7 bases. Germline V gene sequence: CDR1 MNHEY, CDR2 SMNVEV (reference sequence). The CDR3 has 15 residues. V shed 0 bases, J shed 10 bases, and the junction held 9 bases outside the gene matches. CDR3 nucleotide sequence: TGTGCCAGCAGTTTATCGTGGGACAGATCCTACGAGCAGTTCTTC. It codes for CASSLSWDRSYEQFF.

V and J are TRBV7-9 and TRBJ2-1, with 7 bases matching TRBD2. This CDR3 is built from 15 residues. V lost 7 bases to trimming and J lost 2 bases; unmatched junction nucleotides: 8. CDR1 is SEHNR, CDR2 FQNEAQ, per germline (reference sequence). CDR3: CASIPVAGAYNEQFF. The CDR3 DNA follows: TGTGCCAGCATCCCAGTGGCGGGAGCCTACAATGAGCAGTTCTTC.

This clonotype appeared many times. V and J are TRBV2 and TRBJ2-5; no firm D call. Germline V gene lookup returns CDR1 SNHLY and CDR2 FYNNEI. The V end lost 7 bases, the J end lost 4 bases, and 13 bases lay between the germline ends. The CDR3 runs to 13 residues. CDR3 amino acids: CASNQLDGETQYF. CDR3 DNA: TGTGCCAGCAATCAATTGGACGGAGAGACCCAGTACTTC.

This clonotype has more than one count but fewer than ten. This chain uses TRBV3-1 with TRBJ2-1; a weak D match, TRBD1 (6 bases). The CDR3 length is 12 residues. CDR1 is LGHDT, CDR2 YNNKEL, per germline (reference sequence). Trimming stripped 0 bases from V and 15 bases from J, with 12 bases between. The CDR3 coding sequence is TGTGCCAGCAGCCAAGAAGTGACAGGCTGGTTCTTC. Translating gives CASSQEVTGWFF.

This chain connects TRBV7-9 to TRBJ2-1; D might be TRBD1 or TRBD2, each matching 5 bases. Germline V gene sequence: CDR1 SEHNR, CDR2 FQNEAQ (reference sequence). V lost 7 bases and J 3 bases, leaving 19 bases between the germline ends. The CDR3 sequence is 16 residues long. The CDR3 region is CASKGSWGRGYNEQFF. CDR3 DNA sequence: TGTGCCAGCAAGGGCTCCTGGGGACGTGGCTACAATGAGCAGTTCTTC.

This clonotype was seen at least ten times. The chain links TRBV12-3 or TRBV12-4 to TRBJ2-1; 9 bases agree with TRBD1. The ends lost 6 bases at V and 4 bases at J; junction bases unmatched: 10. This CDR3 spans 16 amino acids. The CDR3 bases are TGTGCCAGCAGCCTTACGACAGGGGGTTCTTACAATGAGCAGTTCTTC. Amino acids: CASSLTTGGSYNEQFF.